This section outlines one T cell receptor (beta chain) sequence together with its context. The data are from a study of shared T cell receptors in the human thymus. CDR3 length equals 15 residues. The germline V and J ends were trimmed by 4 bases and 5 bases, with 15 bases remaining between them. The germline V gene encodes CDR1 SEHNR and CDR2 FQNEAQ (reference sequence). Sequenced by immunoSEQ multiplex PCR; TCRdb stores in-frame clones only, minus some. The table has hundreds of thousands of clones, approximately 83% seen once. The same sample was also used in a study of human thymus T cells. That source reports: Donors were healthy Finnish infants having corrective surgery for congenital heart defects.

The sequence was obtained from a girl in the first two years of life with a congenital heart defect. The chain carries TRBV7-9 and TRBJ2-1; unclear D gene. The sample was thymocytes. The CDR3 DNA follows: TGTGCCAGCAGCTGGGTGGCGGTAGATGACAATGAGCAGTTCTTC. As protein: CASSWVAVDDNEQFF.